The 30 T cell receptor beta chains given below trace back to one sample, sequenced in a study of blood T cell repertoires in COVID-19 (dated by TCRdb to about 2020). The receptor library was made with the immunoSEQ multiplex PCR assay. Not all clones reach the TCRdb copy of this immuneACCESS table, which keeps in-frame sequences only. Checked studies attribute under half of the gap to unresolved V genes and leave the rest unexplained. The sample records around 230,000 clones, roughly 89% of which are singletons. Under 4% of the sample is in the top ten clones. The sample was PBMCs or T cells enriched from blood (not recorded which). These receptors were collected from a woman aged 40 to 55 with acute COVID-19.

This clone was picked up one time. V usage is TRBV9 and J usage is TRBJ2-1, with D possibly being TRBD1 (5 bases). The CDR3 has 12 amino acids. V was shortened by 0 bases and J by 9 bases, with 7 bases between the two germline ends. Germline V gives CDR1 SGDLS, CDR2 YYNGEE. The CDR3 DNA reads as TGTGCCAGCAGCGTAGGTAGGGGTGAGCAGTTCTTC. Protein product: CASSVGRGEQFF.

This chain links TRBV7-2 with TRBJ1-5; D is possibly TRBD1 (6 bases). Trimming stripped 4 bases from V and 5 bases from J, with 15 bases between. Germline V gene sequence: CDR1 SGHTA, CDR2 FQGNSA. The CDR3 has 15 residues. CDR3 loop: CASSSIDRLYQPQHF. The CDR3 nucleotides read TGTGCCAGCAGCTCAATCGACAGGTTATATCAGCCCCAGCATTTT.

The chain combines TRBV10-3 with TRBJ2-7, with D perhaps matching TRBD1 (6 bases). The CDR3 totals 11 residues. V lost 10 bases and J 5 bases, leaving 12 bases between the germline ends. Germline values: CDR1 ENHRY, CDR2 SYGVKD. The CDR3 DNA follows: TGTGCCAGCACATCAGGGGACGAGCAGTACTTC. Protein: CASTSGDEQYF.

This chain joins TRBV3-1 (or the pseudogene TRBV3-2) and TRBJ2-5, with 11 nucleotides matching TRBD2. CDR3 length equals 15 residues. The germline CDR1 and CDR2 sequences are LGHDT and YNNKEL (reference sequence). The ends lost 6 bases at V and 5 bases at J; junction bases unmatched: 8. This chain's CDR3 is CASRPTSGVVETQYF. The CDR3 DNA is TGTGCCAGCAGACCGACTAGCGGGGTAGTGGAGACCCAGTACTTC.

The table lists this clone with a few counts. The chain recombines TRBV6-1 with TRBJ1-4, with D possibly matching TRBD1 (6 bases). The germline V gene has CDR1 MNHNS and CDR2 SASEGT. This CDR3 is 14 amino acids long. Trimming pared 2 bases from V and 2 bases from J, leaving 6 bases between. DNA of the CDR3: TGTGCCAGCAGTGAAAGGGGGACTAATGAAAAACTGTTTTTT. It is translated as CASSERGTNEKLFF.

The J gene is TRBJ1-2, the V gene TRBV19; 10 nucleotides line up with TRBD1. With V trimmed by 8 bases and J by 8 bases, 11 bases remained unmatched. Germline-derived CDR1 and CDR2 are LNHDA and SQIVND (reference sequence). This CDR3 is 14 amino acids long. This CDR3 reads CASRPGQGSRGYTF. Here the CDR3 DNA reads TGTGCCAGTCGACCGGGACAGGGGAGTCGGGGCTACACCTTC. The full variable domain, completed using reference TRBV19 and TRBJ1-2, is DGGITQSPKYLFRKEGQNVTLSCEQNLNHDAMYWYRQDPGQGLRLIYYSQIVNDFQKGDIAEGYSVSREKKESFPLTVTSAQKNPTAFYLCASRPGQGSRGYTFGSGTRLTVV.

CDR3 coding DNA: TGTGCCAGCAGCTTAGGTGAAGGGGGTAACACCGGGGAGCTGTTTTTT. Its translation: CASSLGEGGNTGELFF. V usage is TRBV7-6 and J usage is TRBJ2-2; D possibly corresponds to TRBD1 (6 bases). CDR3 size: 16 residues. Trimming took off 1 base at V and 2 bases at J, with 11 bases between the two ends. Germline CDR1 reads SGHVS; CDR2 reads FNYEAQ.

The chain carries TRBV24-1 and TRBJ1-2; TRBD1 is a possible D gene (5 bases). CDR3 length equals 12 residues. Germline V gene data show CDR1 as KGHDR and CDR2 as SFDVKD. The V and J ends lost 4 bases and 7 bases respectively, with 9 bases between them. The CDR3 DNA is TGTGCCACCAGTGAAGGGGTTGGTGGCTACACCTTC. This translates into CATSEGVGGYTF.

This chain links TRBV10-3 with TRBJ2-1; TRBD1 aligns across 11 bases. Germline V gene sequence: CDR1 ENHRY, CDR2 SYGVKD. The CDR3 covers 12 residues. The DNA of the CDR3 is TGTGGAATCGGGACAGGGGGTCATGAGCAGTTCTTC. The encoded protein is CGIGTGGHEQFF.

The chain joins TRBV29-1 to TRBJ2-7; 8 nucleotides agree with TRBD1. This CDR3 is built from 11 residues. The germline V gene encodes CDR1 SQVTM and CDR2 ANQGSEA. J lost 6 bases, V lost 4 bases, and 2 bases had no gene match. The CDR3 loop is CSVAQGAEQYV. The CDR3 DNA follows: TGCAGCGTTGCTCAGGGGGCCGAGCAGTACGTC.

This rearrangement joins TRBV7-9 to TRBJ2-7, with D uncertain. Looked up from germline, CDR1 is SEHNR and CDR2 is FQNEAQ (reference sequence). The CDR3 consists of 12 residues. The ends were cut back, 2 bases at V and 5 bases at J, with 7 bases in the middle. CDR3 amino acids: CASSLMQDEQYF. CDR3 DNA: TGTGCCAGCAGCTTAATGCAGGACGAGCAGTACTTC.

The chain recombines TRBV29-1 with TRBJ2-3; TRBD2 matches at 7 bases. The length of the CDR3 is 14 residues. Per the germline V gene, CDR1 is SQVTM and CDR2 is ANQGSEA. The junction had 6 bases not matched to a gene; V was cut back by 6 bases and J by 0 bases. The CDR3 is CSVSTAGSTDTQYF. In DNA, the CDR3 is TGCAGCGTCTCGACAGCGGGGAGCACAGATACGCAGTATTTT.

DNA of the CDR3: TGTGCCAGCAGCTTAGGAATTCGGGGGGGGAACACCGGGGAGCTGTTTTTT. It translates to CASSLGIRGGNTGELFF. J is TRBJ2-2 and V is TRBV7-8; 8 bases line up with TRBD2. Per germline, CDR1 SGHVS and CDR2 FQNEAQ. V shed 1 base, J shed 1 base, and the junction held 5 bases outside the gene matches. The length of the CDR3 is 17 residues.

The DNA of the CDR3 is TGTGCCAGCAGTCCAGGGAGGATAACTAATGAAAAACTGTTTTTT. This gives the protein CASSPGRITNEKLFF. The J gene is TRBJ1-4, the V gene TRBV11-2; D might be TRBD1 (5 bases). V was cut by 6 bases and J by 1 base, with 12 bases left in between. Germline V gene sequence: CDR1 SGHAT, CDR2 FQNNGV. The CDR3 has 15 amino acids.

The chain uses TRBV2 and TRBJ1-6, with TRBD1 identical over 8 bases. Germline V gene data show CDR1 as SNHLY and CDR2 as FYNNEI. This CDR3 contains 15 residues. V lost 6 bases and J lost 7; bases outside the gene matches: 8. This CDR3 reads CASREDRAWNSPLHF. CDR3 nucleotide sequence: TGTGCCAGCAGAGAGGACAGGGCATGGAATTCACCCCTCCACTTT.

The CDR3 loop is CASSLEGQGSTFGTDTQYF. The CDR3 coding sequence is TGTGCCAGCAGCTTAGAGGGACAGGGATCCACGTTCGGCACAGATACGCAGTATTTT. The genes are TRBV13 and TRBJ2-3; 9 bases agree with TRBD1. This CDR3 has 19 residues. The V segment lost 1 base and the J segment 1 base; nucleotides outside the gene matches: 12. The germline gives CDR1 PRHDT, CDR2 FYEKMQ (reference sequence).

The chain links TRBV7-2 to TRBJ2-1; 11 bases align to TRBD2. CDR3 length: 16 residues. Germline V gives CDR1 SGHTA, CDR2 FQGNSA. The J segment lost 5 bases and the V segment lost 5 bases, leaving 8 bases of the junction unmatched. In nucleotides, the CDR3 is TGTGCCAGCAGCCTCAGAATACTAGCGGGAGACAATGAGCAGTTCTTC. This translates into CASSLRILAGDNEQFF.

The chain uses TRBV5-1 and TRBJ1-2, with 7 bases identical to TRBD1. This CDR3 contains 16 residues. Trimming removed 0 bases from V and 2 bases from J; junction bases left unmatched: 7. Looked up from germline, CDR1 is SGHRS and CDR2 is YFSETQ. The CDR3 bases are TGCGCCAGCAGCTTGGGACAGGGCGGATCGAACTATGGCTACACCTTC. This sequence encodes CASSLGQGGSNYGYTF.

CDR3 bases: TGTGCCAGTGGAGACCCACCACAGAACACTGAAGCTTTCTTT. Protein product: CASGDPPQNTEAFF. The rearrangement uses TRBV19 and TRBJ1-1, with D unclear. The CDR3 consists of 14 residues. Trimming removed 8 bases at V and 1 base at J, with 14 bases between. Germline CDR1 is LNHDA and CDR2 is SQIVND (reference sequence).

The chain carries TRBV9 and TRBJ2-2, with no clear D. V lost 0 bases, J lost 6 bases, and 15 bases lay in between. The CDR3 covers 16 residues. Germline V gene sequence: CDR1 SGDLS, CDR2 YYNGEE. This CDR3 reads CASSVVPQVGPGELFF. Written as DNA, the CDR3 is TGTGCCAGCAGCGTAGTTCCCCAGGTGGGCCCCGGGGAGCTGTTTTTT.

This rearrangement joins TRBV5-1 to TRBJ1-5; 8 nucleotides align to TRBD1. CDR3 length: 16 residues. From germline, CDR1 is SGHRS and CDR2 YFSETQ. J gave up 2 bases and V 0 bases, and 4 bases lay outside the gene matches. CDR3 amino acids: CASSLARGQGNQPQHF. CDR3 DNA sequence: TGCGCCAGCAGCTTGGCCCGGGGACAGGGCAATCAGCCCCAGCATTTT.

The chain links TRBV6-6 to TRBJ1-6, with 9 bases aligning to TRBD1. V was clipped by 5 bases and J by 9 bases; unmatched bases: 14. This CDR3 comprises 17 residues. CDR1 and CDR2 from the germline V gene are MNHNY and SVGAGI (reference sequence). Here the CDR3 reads CASSPRPGQGFFSPLHF. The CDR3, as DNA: TGTGCCAGCAGTCCCCGACCAGGACAGGGGTTTTTTTCACCCCTCCACTTT.

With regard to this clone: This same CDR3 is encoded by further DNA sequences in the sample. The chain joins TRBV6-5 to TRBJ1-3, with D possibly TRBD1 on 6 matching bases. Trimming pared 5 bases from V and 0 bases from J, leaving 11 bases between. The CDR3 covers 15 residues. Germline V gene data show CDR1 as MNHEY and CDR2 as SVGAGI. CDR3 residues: CASSPTGISGNTIYF. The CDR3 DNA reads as TGTGCCAGCAGTCCTACAGGGATCTCTGGAAACACCATATATTTT.

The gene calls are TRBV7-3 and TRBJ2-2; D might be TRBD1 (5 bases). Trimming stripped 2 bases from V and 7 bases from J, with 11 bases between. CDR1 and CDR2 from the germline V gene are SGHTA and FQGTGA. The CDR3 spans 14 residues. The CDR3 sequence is CASSLQGPDGELFF. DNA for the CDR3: TGTGCCAGCAGCTTACAGGGTCCTGACGGGGAGCTGTTTTTT.

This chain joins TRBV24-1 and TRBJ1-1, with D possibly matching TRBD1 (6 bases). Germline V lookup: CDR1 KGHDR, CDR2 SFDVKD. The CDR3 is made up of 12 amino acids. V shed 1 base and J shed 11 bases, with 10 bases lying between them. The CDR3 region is CATSDLQGEAFF. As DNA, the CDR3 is TGTGCCACCAGTGATTTACAGGGAGAGGCTTTCTTT.

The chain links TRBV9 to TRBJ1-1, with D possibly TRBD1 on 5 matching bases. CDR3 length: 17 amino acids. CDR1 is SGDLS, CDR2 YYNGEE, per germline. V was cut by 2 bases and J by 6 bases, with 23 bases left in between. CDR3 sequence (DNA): TGTGCCAGCAGCGTGGGAAGGACAAGAGAATCCAAGGCTGAAGCTTTCTTT. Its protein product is CASSVGRTRESKAEAFF.

CDR3 sequence reads: CASTNSGGPNTEAFF. Here the CDR3 DNA reads TGTGCCAGCACCAATTCTGGCGGGCCGAACACTGAAGCTTTCTTT. V is TRBV13 and J is TRBJ1-1; D gene uncertain. V was pared by 7 bases and J by 1 base, with 16 bases between. The germline gives CDR1 PRHDT, CDR2 FYEKMQ (reference sequence). This CDR3 has 15 amino acids.

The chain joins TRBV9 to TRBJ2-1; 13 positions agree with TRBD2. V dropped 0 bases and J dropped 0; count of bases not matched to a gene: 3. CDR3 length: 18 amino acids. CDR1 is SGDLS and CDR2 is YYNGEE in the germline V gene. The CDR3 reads CASSVGGLAGLSYNEQFF. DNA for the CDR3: TGTGCCAGCAGCGTAGGGGGACTAGCGGGGCTCTCCTACAATGAGCAGTTCTTC.

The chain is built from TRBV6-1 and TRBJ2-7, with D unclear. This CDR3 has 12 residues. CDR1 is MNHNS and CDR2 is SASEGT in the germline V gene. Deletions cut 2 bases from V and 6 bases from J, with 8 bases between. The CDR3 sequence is CASSEPSVEQYV. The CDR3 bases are TGTGCCAGCAGTGAACCGAGCGTCGAGCAGTACGTC.

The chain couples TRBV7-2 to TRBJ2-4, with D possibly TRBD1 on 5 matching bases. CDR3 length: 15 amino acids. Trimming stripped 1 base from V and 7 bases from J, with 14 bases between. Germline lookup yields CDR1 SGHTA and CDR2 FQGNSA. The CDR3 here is CASSLEGAQRNIQYF. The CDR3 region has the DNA TGTGCCAGCAGCTTAGAAGGGGCCCAAAGGAACATTCAGTACTTC.